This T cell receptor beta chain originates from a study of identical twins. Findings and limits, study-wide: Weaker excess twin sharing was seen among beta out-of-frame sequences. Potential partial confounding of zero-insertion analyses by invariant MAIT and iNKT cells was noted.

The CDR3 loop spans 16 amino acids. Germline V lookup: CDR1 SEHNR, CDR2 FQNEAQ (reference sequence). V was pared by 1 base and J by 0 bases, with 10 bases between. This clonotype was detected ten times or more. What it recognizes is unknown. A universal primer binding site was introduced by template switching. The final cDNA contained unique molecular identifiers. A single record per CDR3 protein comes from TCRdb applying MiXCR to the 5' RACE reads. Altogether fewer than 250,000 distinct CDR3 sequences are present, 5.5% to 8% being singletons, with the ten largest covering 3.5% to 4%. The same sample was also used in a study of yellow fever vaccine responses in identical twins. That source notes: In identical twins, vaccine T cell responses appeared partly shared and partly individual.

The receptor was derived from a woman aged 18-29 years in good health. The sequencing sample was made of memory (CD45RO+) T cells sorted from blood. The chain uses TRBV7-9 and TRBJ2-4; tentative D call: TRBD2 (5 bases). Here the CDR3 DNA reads TGTGCCAGCAGCTTAGGGGCAGGACTAGCCAAAAACATTCAGTACTTC. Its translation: CASSLGAGLAKNIQYF.